This record looks at one TCR beta chain sequence and its context. A read error may produce the germline difference seen at one junction end. The Seattle patients, enrolled during active infection, were followed longitudinally. The CDR3 extends over 14 amino acids. The germline gives CDR1 SEHNR, CDR2 FQNEAQ (reference sequence). The entry originates in a study of blood T cell repertoires in COVID-19. Study-wide background: The origin of the acute and convalescent COVID-19 samples was the United States, Italy and Spain. Sample material is recorded as cDNA or gDNA derived from T cells, B-cell-depleted T cells, or PBMCs.

Per the study methods: Reference gene primer amplification in the assay estimated nucleated cell counts. This table comes from immunoSEQ multiplex PCR, and its TCRdb copy is limited to in-frame clones, with some not included. V and J calls and clone size are copied from that table; D and trimming were computed from the DNA. The table includes more than 300,000 clones, about nine tenths detected once. This TCR came from a woman aged 25 to 39 with COVID-19, enrolled during active disease. The sequencing sample was made of peripheral blood. This sequence joins TRBV7-9 and TRBJ1-2; 7 bases map to TRBD1. The CDR3 DNA sequence: TGTGCCAGCAGCCTAGCCAGGGGGGTCTATGGCTACACCTTC. It translates to CASSLARGVYGYTF.